Sequencing of this T cell receptor beta chain was carried out in a study of glioma-infiltrating T cells. Study at large: Blood libraries targeted about 4.5- to 11-fold coverage of 900,000 to 1,000,000 T cells.

Germline CDR1 SQVTM, CDR2 ANQGSEA. V shed 5 bases, J shed 0 bases, and the junction held 3 bases outside the gene matches. This CDR3 comprises 15 residues. Points on this clonotype: Its matching antigen is unknown.

Overall study results and limits: CDR3 overlap between tissue and blood was very small. Above-expected tissue-blood divergence occurred in all gliomas, most in low-grade ones. A blood CDR3 motif signature was depleted in highly divergent patients.

Using RNA template, CDR3s of TCR alpha and beta were amplified with iRepertoire arm-PCR. TCRdb independently ran MiXCR on the multiplex PCR reads; one entry per CDR3 protein. The sample carries 300,000 to 450,000 distinct CDR3 sequences, 41% recorded once. The chain carries TRBV29-1 and TRBJ2-1; 11 nucleotides agree with TRBD2. What was sequenced was glioma tissue, nonneoplastic brain tissue, or PBMCs (not recorded which). The TCR originated in a human donor with low-grade glioma or glioblastoma, undergoing nonglioma brain surgery, or in good health (not recorded which). The CDR3 nucleotides read TGCAGCGTTTGGGGGACTAGCGGCTCCTACAATGAGCAGTTCTTC. It is translated as CSVWGTSGSYNEQFF.